This T cell receptor beta chain was sequenced during a study of sequential checkpoint blockade in melanoma. Study details: Both treatment sequences were followed by maintenance nivolumab. TCRβ was sequenced from DNA of 91 pretreatment tumors. Overall study results and limits: Response in arm A was associated with pretreatment TIL clonality.

This clone was seen a few times. The antigen is unknown. The treatment was: randomized to nivolumab then ipilimumab (arm A) or the reverse (arm B). DNA-damaging chemotherapy had not been given to any patient beforehand. Deletions cut 5 bases from V and 2 bases from J, with 18 bases between. The CDR3 is 16 residues long. The data were produced by immunoSEQ multiplex PCR, yet TCRdb's version contains in-frame clones alone and is incomplete. The profile shows under 5,500 clones, 32% of them singletons. Sample: tumor tissue (inferred from file names), taken from a patient given nivolumab and ipilimumab in sequence. This rearrangement joins TRBV6-7 to TRBJ1-1; a possible D gene is TRBD1 (5 bases). TRBV6-7 qualifies as an ORF whose function is uncertain. The TCR was taken from a human donor with melanoma. The CDR3 sequence is CASSEALRGRNTEAFF. Written as DNA, the CDR3 is TGTGCCAGCAGTGAAGCGTTGAGGGGTCGTAACACTGAAGCTTTCTTT.